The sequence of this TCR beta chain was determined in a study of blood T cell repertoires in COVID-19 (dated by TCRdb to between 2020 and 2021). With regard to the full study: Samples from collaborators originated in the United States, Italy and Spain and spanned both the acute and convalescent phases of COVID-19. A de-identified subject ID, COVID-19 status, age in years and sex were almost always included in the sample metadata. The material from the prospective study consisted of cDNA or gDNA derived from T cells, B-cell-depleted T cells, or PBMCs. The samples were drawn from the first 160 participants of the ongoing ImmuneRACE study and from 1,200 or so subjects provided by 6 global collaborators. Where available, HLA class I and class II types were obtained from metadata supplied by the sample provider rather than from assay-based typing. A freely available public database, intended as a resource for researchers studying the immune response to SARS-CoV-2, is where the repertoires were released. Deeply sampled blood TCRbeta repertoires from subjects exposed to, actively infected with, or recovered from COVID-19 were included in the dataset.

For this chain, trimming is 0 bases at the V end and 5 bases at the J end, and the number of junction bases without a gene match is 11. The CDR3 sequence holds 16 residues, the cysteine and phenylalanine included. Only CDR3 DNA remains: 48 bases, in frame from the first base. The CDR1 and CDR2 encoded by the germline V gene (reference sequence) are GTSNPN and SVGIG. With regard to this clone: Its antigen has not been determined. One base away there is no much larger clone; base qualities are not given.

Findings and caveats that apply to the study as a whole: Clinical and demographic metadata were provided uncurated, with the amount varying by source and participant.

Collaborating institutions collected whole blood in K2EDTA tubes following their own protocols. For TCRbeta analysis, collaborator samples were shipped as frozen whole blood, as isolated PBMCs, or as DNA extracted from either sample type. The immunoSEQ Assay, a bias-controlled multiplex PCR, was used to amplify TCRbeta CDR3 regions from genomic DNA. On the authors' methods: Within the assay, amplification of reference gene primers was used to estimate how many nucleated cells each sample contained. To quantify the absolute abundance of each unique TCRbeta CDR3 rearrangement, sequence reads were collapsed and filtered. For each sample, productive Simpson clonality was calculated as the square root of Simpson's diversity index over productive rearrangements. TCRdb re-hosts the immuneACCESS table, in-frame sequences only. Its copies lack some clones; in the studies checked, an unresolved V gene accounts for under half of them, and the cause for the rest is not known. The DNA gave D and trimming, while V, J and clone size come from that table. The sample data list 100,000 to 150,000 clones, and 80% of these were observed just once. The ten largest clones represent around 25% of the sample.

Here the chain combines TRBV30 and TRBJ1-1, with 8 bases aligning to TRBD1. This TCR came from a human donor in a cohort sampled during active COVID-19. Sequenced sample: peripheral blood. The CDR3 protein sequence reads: CAWSVRQGAVRTEAFF. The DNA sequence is TGTGCCTGGAGTGTAAGGCAGGGGGCCGTTAGGACTGAAGCTTTCTTT.